This passage covers 32 T cell receptor beta chains from one sample sequenced in a study of T-cell memory formation after mild COVID-19. A single record per CDR3 protein comes from TCRdb applying MiXCR to the 5' RACE reads. In the table there are approximately 240,000 distinct CDR3 sequences, about 17% of which are singletons. The sequencing input was PBMCs or a T cell subset sorted from them (not recorded which). The receptors originated from a man between 18 and 29 years old who had mild COVID-19 (a few samples of this study predate the infection). Cell type and time point are not known.

The V call is TRBV7-9, the J call TRBJ1-2; D gene ambiguous. This CDR3 is 15 amino acids long. Per germline, CDR1 SEHNR and CDR2 FQNEAQ (reference sequence). V lost 2 bases and J 5 bases, leaving 15 bases between the germline ends. The CDR3 DNA reads TGTGCCAGCAGCTTAAACCCGACGGGGTTTTATGGCTACACCTTC. The encoded protein is CASSLNPTGFYGYTF.

V usage is TRBV6-7 and J usage is TRBJ1-2; TRBD1 is a possible D gene (5 bases). TRBV6-7 belongs to the ORF category, with a function that is uncertain. V shed 5 bases and J shed 3 bases, with 7 bases lying between them. The CDR3 spans 12 residues. The CDR3 DNA sequence: TGTGCCAGCAGTGGGACCGACTATGGCTACACCTTC. Translated: CASSGTDYGYTF.

This rearrangement joins TRBV5-5 to TRBJ2-7, with TRBD2 matching 8 bases. Looked up from germline, CDR1 is SGHKS and CDR2 is YYEKEE (reference sequence). The CDR3 totals 16 residues. Trimming at V came to 4 bases and at J to 0 bases, leaving 9 bases not matched to a gene. The CDR3 is CASSPRGGPSSYEQYV. The CDR3 DNA reads TGTGCCAGCAGCCCCCGGGGGGGGCCAAGCTCCTACGAGCAGTACGTC.

There are a few counts of this clonotype. V and J are TRBV11-2 and TRBJ2-2; TRBD1 aligns across 7 bases. The germline CDR1 and CDR2 sequences are SGHAT and FQNNGV. V trimming: 5 bases; J trimming: 3 bases; junction bases outside the gene matches: 6. CDR3 length: 15 amino acids. CDR3 nucleotide sequence: TGTGCCAGCAGCGGTACAGGGGCCTACACCGGGGAGCTGTTTTTT. It encodes CASSGTGAYTGELFF.

This clonotype appeared a few times. The rearrangement links TRBV4-1 to TRBJ1-3; D gene unclear. This CDR3 contains 16 residues. Trimming left V 1 base short and J 4 bases short, with 14 bases between. The germline gives CDR1 MGHRA, CDR2 YSYEKL. Here the CDR3 DNA reads TGCGCCAGCAGCCAAGTCGGCGGCCCGTCGGGAAACACCATATATTTT. It codes for CASSQVGGPSGNTIYF.

The V and J genes are TRBV4-3 and TRBJ1-1; 7 bases match TRBD1. Germline CDR1 LGHNA, CDR2 YSLEER. The CDR3 consists of 13 residues. The J segment lost 4 bases and the V segment lost 4 bases, leaving 3 bases of the junction unmatched. The CDR3 nucleotides read TGCGCCAGCAGCCGGGACAGTGGCACTGAAGCTTTCTTT. This sequence encodes CASSRDSGTEAFF.

This clonotype occurred a few times. The chain joins TRBV3-1 to TRBJ1-6, with D possibly being TRBD1 (6 bases). V was clipped by 0 bases and J by 6 bases, with 12 bases between them. Germline CDR1 reads LGHDT; CDR2 reads YNNKEL (reference sequence). This CDR3 is built from 16 residues. The CDR3 nucleotides read TGTGCCAGCAGCCAAGATTTCTACAGGGCTAATTCACCCCTCCACTTT. This translates into CASSQDFYRANSPLHF.

The V call is TRBV5-5, the J call TRBJ1-5, with 7 bases aligning to TRBD1. The CDR3 consists of 15 residues. Germline V gene lookup returns CDR1 SGHKS and CDR2 YYEKEE (reference sequence). Germline trimming cut 7 bases from V and 0 bases from J; bases unmatched to any gene: 7. CDR3 protein: CASGSGTDSNQPQHF. CDR3 DNA sequence: TGTGCCAGCGGGTCCGGGACAGATAGCAATCAGCCCCAGCATTTT.

This clonotype was observed many times. This chain uses TRBV5-1 with TRBJ2-2; tentative D call: TRBD2 (6 bases). Germline lookup yields CDR1 SGHRS and CDR2 YFSETQ. CDR3 length: 15 residues. Trimming removed 4 bases from V and 7 bases from J, with 17 bases in between. The DNA for the CDR3 is TGCGCCAGCAGCCTTTACGGGGGATCGATCGGGGAGCTGTTTTTT. Translating it yields CASSLYGGSIGELFF.

This clonotype was detected many times. This chain uses TRBV4-1 with TRBJ1-1; 7 positions agree with TRBD1. The CDR3 is made up of 20 amino acids. Germline CDR1 MGHRA, CDR2 YSYEKL. The trim removed 4 bases at V and 0 bases at J, leaving 20 bases unmatched. Written as DNA, the CDR3 is TGCGCCAGCAGCCCACGGCAGGGGGTACGTACCACGGAAATGAACACTGAAGCTTTCTTT. Its protein product is CASSPRQGVRTTEMNTEAFF.

Details on this clonotype: A read error may be the cause here, since a much bigger clone is one base away. The CDR3 DNA reads as TGTGCCAGCAGCTTATCTGGCGTGAGGGGTAAACTGATTTTT. It yields the protein CASSLSGVRGKLIF. The chain has TRBV12-3 or TRBV12-4 and TRBJ1-4, with D perhaps matching TRBD1 (5 bases). CDR3 length: 14 amino acids.

This chain uses TRBV7-2 with TRBJ2-7; 13 bases match TRBD2. The CDR3 extends over 15 amino acids. V lost 1 base and J lost 3; bases outside the gene matches: 0. The germline V gene has CDR1 SGHTA and CDR2 FQGNSA. DNA of the CDR3: TGTGCCAGCAGCTTAGGGACTAGCGGGAGCTACGAGCAGTACTTC. Translation gives CASSLGTSGSYEQYF.

The rearrangement links TRBV6-5 to TRBJ2-3, with a possible D match to TRBD2 (6 bases). Germline V lookup: CDR1 MNHEY, CDR2 SVGAGI. The CDR3 loop spans 14 amino acids. Trimming shortened V by 6 bases and J by 6 bases, and 16 bases separated the two germline ends. CDR3 sequence reads: CASRSYLTSDTQYF. CDR3 bases: TGTGCCAGCAGATCCTACCTAACTAGCGATACGCAGTATTTT.

In this sample, this clonotype turned up a few times. The chain employs TRBV7-2 and TRBJ1-5; D not certain. This CDR3 contains 11 residues. Trimming cost V 8 bases and J 4 bases, with 6 bases left between them. Per germline, CDR1 SGHTA and CDR2 FQGNSA. The CDR3 spells CASGGNQPQHF. Written as DNA, the CDR3 is TGTGCCAGCGGTGGTAATCAGCCCCAGCATTTT.

This sequence joins TRBV11-2 and TRBJ1-4; D gene ambiguous. This CDR3 contains 14 residues. Germline V gene lookup returns CDR1 SGHAT and CDR2 FQNNGV. Trimming left V 4 bases short and J 5 bases short, with 11 bases between. For the CDR3, the DNA is TGTGCCAGCAGCTCCCCGTCTAGAAATGAAAAACTGTTTTTT. Protein product: CASSSPSRNEKLFF.

The chain joins TRBV28 to TRBJ2-5; TRBD1 aligns across 9 bases. Germline loops: CDR1 MDHEN, CDR2 SYDVKM. The junction had 9 bases not matched to a gene; V was cut back by 3 bases and J by 4 bases. This CDR3 has 16 amino acids. The CDR3 here is CASSFYRTGVGETQYF. The CDR3 bases are TGTGCCAGCAGTTTTTATAGGACAGGGGTGGGAGAGACCCAGTACTTC.

The V call is TRBV28, the J call TRBJ2-7; perhaps TRBD1 as D (6 bases). Germline CDR1 MDHEN, CDR2 SYDVKM. The CDR3 extends over 13 amino acids. V lost 4 bases and J 3 bases, leaving 10 bases between the germline ends. In nucleotides, the CDR3 is TGTGCCAGCAGTTCCCGGACAGTCTACGAGCAGTACGTC. Amino acids: CASSSRTVYEQYV.

This clonotype was counted only a few times. V usage is TRBV7-9 and J usage is TRBJ1-6, with D hard to call. The CDR3 is 16 residues long. Germline V CDR1 and CDR2: SEHNR, FQNEAQ (reference sequence). Trimming stripped 4 bases from V and 5 bases from J, with 15 bases between. The CDR3 coding sequence is TGTGCCAGCAGCTCCCTTCTCCAACGGAATAATTCACCCCTCCACTTT. Residues: CASSSLLQRNNSPLHF.

This rearrangement joins TRBV5-1 to TRBJ2-1, with 11 bases matching TRBD2. The CDR3 is made up of 15 amino acids. The J segment lost 10 bases and the V segment lost 0 bases, leaving 6 bases of the junction unmatched. Germline values: CDR1 SGHRS, CDR2 YFSETQ. As DNA, the CDR3 is TGCGCCAGCAGCTTGGTAGCGGGGGGGCTAAAGGAGCAGTTCTTC. Amino acids: CASSLVAGGLKEQFF.

The sample holds many counts of this clonotype. This chain joins TRBV7-2 and TRBJ2-4; no firm D call. Germline-derived CDR1 and CDR2 are SGHTA and FQGNSA. The CDR3 has 15 amino acids. Trimming removed 0 bases at V and 0 bases at J, with 6 bases between. The CDR3 DNA follows: TGTGCCAGCAGCTTAGCGAGGACAGCCAAAAACATTCAGTACTTC. This sequence encodes CASSLARTAKNIQYF.

V gene TRBV20-1 combines with J gene TRBJ1-6; possibly TRBD1 for D (5 bases). V was shortened by 5 bases and J by 13 bases, with 18 bases between the two germline ends. The germline V gene has CDR1 DFQATT and CDR2 SNEGSKA (reference sequence). The CDR3 spans 13 residues. The CDR3 DNA is TGCAGTGCTTCCGGGACTGCCGAGGCGCCCCTCCACTTT. Amino acid sequence: CSASGTAEAPLHF.

The chain recombines TRBV23-1 with TRBJ2-7, with 9 nucleotides matching TRBD1. TRBV23-1 is assigned to the ORF class and has an uncertain function. V gave up 0 bases and J gave up 3 bases; unmatched junction bases: 9. This CDR3 comprises 17 residues. CDR3 DNA sequence: TGCGCCAGCAGTCAATCGGGGGACAGGGCATTCTACTACGAGCAGTACTTC. It yields the protein CASSQSGDRAFYYEQYF.

In its sample, this clonotype was seen a few times. The V call is TRBV15, the J call TRBJ1-4, with D perhaps TRBD1 (5 bases). Germline V gene sequence: CDR1 LNHNV, CDR2 YYDKDF (reference sequence). Trimming pared 3 bases from V and 10 bases from J, leaving 12 bases between. This CDR3 has 13 amino acids. The CDR3 loop is CATSSRARGKLFF. DNA for the CDR3: TGTGCCACCAGCAGTCGAGCGAGGGGAAAACTGTTTTTT.

This chain uses TRBV20-1 with TRBJ1-4; TRBD1 agrees at 9 bases. The junction had 8 bases not matched to a gene; V was cut back by 6 bases and J by 3 bases. The germline V gene encodes CDR1 DFQATT and CDR2 SNEGSKA (reference sequence). The CDR3 runs 15 residues. CDR3 sequence (DNA): TGCAGTGCCCGGGACAGGGCGGGGGCTAATGAAAAACTGTTTTTT. Protein sequence: CSARDRAGANEKLFF.

In this sample, this clonotype turned up a few times. The J gene is TRBJ2-2, the V gene TRBV5-4; D possibly uses TRBD1 or TRBD2 (5 bases each). Between the trimmed V and J ends, which lost 0 bases and 6 bases, there was a span of 9 bases. In germline, CDR1 is SGHNT, CDR2 YYREEE (reference sequence). There are 14 residues in the CDR3. The CDR3 DNA reads as TGTGCCAGCAGCTTGGGGGGGAATTCCGGGGAGCTGTTTTTT. It is translated as CASSLGGNSGELFF.

This clonotype was detected many times. This sequence joins TRBV5-1 and TRBJ2-7, with D maybe TRBD1 (6 bases). Germline V CDR1 and CDR2: SGHRS, YFSETQ. CDR3 length equals 13 residues. V was clipped by 0 bases and J by 3 bases, with 7 bases between them. This CDR3 is CASSLGGRYEQYF. In DNA, the CDR3 is TGCGCCAGCAGCTTGGGGGGGCGCTACGAGCAGTACTTC.

This clonotype was recorded a few times. The chain links TRBV6-5 to TRBJ2-7; possible D gene TRBD1, 7 bases. V was cut by 2 bases and J by 3 bases, with 11 bases left in between. The CDR3 loop spans 14 amino acids. CDR1 and CDR2 from the germline V gene are MNHEY and SVGAGI. This CDR3 is CASSYVQGGYEQYF. Here the CDR3 DNA reads TGTGCCAGCAGTTACGTTCAGGGGGGCTACGAGCAGTACTTC.

Only a few counts were recorded for this clonotype. V and J are TRBV7-9 and TRBJ2-1, with unresolved D. Germline-derived CDR1 and CDR2 are SEHNR and FQNEAQ (reference sequence). CDR3 length equals 12 residues. V was clipped by 5 bases and J by 7 bases, with 9 bases between them. CDR3 in DNA: TGTGCCAGCAGCCCCCTGGCGAATGAGCAGTTCTTC. As protein: CASSPLANEQFF.

This clonotype was counted between two and nine times. The chain links TRBV20-1 to TRBJ1-2; D is unclear. V dropped 6 bases and J dropped 4 bases, with 12 bases sitting between them. The germline V gene has CDR1 DFQATT and CDR2 SNEGSKA (reference sequence). This CDR3 is 12 amino acids long. The CDR3 reads CSARLRPYGYTF. In DNA, the CDR3 is TGCAGTGCCCGTTTACGGCCCTATGGCTACACCTTC.

This chain links TRBV29-1 with TRBJ2-1; 8 nucleotides align to TRBD2. Germline trimming cut 3 bases from V and 7 bases from J; bases unmatched to any gene: 11. Germline lookup yields CDR1 SQVTM and CDR2 ANQGSEA. This CDR3 has 15 residues. The CDR3 region has the DNA TGCAGCGTTGATTCAGGCGGGGGGACGTTGAATGAGCAGTTCTTC. As protein: CSVDSGGGTLNEQFF.

This chain uses TRBV20-1 with TRBJ2-4; TRBD1 agrees at 11 bases. CDR3 length equals 14 residues. Trimming removed 3 bases from V and 7 bases from J; junction bases left unmatched: 5. CDR1 DFQATT and CDR2 SNEGSKA come from the germline V gene (reference sequence). The CDR3 sequence: CSARRDRGDNIQYF. CDR3 DNA sequence: TGCAGTGCTAGGAGGGACAGGGGGGACAACATTCAGTACTTC.

The chain joins TRBV10-3 to TRBJ2-5; D is unclear. Germline assignment: CDR1 ENHRY and CDR2 SYGVKD. Deletions cut 9 bases from V and 2 bases from J, with 16 bases between. The CDR3 contains 14 residues. This CDR3 reads CAMASSGGQETQYF. As DNA, the CDR3 is TGTGCCATGGCCTCCAGTGGTGGTCAAGAGACCCAGTACTTC.